A selection of T cell receptor beta chains follows, all from one sample in a study of T cells after yellow fever vaccination. Via MiXCR, TCRdb re-called the 5' RACE reads, giving one row per CDR3 protein. The sample lists around 230,000 distinct CDR3 sequences, approximately 6.7% occurring once. Sequencing was performed on CD4+ T cells sorted from PBMCs, taken on the day of the yellow fever booster vaccination. The receptor set was obtained from a man younger than 40 who received the YFV17D yellow fever vaccine. Both conserved end residues are part of each CDR3. Fields, in order: J gene, V gene, D gene, clone size, CDR3 protein, CDR3 DNA. D genes are given only for firm matches. Clone size is given for some rows only: seen once, a few or many times, or a class if the clone is expanded.

>TRBJ2-3|TRBV2|.|many
CASRGGGTDTQYF
TGTGCCAGCAGAGGCGGCGGCACAGATACGCAGTATTTT
>TRBJ1-3|TRBV30|.|few
CAWSSLAGQTRGNTIYF
TGTGCCTGGAGCTCATTAGCTGGACAGACAAGAGGAAACACCATATATTTT
>TRBJ2-3|TRBV20-1|TRBD1|few
CSGAGGARDTQYF
TGCAGTGGGGCAGGGGGCGCGAGAGATACGCAGTATTTT
>TRBJ1-6|TRBV7-2|TRBD1|many
CASSFAGGTGSPLHF
TGTGCCAGCAGCTTCGCAGGGGGGACGGGTTCACCCCTCCACTTT
>TRBJ2-2|TRBV5-1|.|.
CASSFWGRNTGELFF
TGCGCCAGCAGCTTTTGGGGGCGCAACACCGGGGAGCTGTTTTTT
>TRBJ1-2|TRBV5-1|.|.
CASSLGEHYGYTF
TGCGCCAGCAGCTTGGGGGAACACTATGGCTACACCTTC
>TRBJ2-7|TRBV6-5|.|.
CASITRSGASSYEQYF
TGTGCCAGCATTACGCGGTCCGGAGCGAGCTCCTACGAGCAGTACTTC
>TRBJ2-4|TRBV12-3/TRBV12-4|.|.
CASSLRGAQGTLQYF
TGTGCCAGCAGCCTAAGGGGTGCACAGGGAACCCTTCAGTACTTC
>TRBJ2-1|TRBV5-4|.|.
CASSSPPRQKYNEQFF
TGTGCCAGCAGCTCCCCGCCACGGCAAAAGTACAATGAGCAGTTCTTC
>TRBJ2-5|TRBV4-3|.|many
CASSQGAGETQYF
TGCGCCAGCAGCCAAGGGGCGGGGGAGACCCAGTACTTC
>TRBJ2-7|TRBV12-5|.|.
CASGLVLGGAHEQYF
TGTGCTAGTGGTTTGGTACTTGGAGGGGCCCACGAGCAGTACTTC
>TRBJ2-1|TRBV7-9|TRBD2|few
CASSLAAGLTRNEQFF
TGTGCCAGCAGCTTAGCGGCGGGACTAACAAGGAATGAGCAGTTCTTC
>TRBJ1-2|TRBV23-1|TRBD1|few
CASSQSKGAVGYTF
TGCGCCAGCAGTCAATCTAAGGGGGCGGTTGGCTACACCTTC
>TRBJ2-7|TRBV6-5|TRBD1|.
CASSYGPGQGYEQYF
TGTGCCAGCAGTTACGGGCCCGGACAGGGTTACGAGCAGTACTTC
>TRBJ2-1|TRBV10-3|TRBD1|few
CAIRQQGDSYNEQFF
TGTGCCATCAGGCAGCAGGGGGATTCCTACAATGAGCAGTTCTTC
>TRBJ1-1|TRBV12-3/TRBV12-4|.|.
CASSLKGLPTEAFF
TGTGCCAGCAGTTTAAAGGGCCTGCCAACTGAAGCTTTCTTT
>TRBJ2-5|TRBV7-9|.|many
CASSGSRETQYF
TGTGCCAGCAGCGGTAGCCGGGAGACCCAGTACTTC
>TRBJ2-5|TRBV28|.|few
CASSLRRPTGTQYF
TGTGCCAGCAGTCTTAGACGGCCCACAGGGACCCAGTACTTC
>TRBJ2-7|TRBV20-1|TRBD1|.
CSARSQEGQGLNEQYF
TGCAGTGCTAGAAGCCAAGAGGGACAGGGGCTGAACGAGCAGTACTTC
>TRBJ1-1|TRBV5-6|.|few
CASSLGPSVTEAFF
TGTGCCAGCAGCTTGGGACCCTCCGTCACTGAAGCTTTCTTT
>TRBJ2-2|TRBV10-3|.|few
CAISGATNTGELFF
TGTGCCATCAGTGGTGCTACGAACACCGGGGAGCTGTTTTTT
>TRBJ2-7|TRBV24-1|.|few
CATSDLSYEQYF
TGTGCCACCAGTGATCTATCCTACGAGCAGTACTTC
>TRBJ1-1|TRBV27|.|many
CASSSSEVNTEAFF
TGTGCCAGCAGTTCCTCGGAGGTGAACACTGAAGCTTTCTTT
>TRBJ2-5|TRBV10-1|.|many
CASSESWSGTGEETQYF
TGCGCCAGCAGTGAGTCGTGGAGCGGTACGGGGGAAGAGACCCAGTACTTC